This TCR beta chain comes out of a study of T cell repertoires in cytomegalovirus infection. Study-level background: Indications of both CMV infection and matching HLA type were provided by public TCR beta signatures. General study findings and limits: In two of eight donors, the top clonotype was HLA-C-restricted CMV-specific. Frequencies of public TCR beta families were cumulated, and this identified carriers of CMV plus the relevant HLA.

V gave up 5 bases and J gave up 1 base, with 9 bases separating them. From germline, CDR1 is SEHNR and CDR2 FQNEAQ (reference sequence). The CDR3 is 14 residues long. TCRdb passed the reads through MiXCR, listing each CDR3 protein once. The data hold approximately 110,000 distinct CDR3 sequences, with about 9.4% observed a single time. This clonotype was counted only a few times. Its antigen remains unidentified. The V gene is TRBV7-9, the J gene TRBJ1-3; D may be TRBD1 (5 bases). The TCR was taken from a human donor in good health (CMV status not recorded). Some clones in this sample may be carry-over from other donors' samples. Sequencing was done on a sample of PBMCs, sequenced either directly or after in vitro stimulation (not recorded which). The DNA of the CDR3 is TGTGCCAGCAGCGGGACCGGGTCTGGAAACACCATATATTTT. The encoded protein is CASSGTGSGNTIYF.